This T cell receptor (beta chain) was documented in a study of blood T cell repertoires in COVID-19. Study summary: Nucleic acid was either cDNA or gDNA, and it came from T cells, B-cell-depleted T cells, or PBMCs.

The method was immunoSEQ multiplex PCR; TCRdb's version includes in-frame clones alone and lacks a portion of them. The sample contains some 350,000 clones, almost 90% of which appear only once. The germline CDR1 and CDR2 sequences are SEHNR and FQNEAQ (reference sequence). The CDR3 totals 19 residues. V was cut by 1 base and J by 0 bases, with 16 bases left in between. J is TRBJ1-6 and V is TRBV7-9; maybe TRBD1 (5 bases). The clonotype was recovered from a woman in her sixties or seventies with COVID-19, enrolled during active disease. Sequencing used peripheral blood. The DNA of the CDR3 is TGTGCCAGCAGCTTAGTAGGTCGCGCGGGGGGCTCCTATAATTCACCCCTCCACTTT. Its protein product is CASSLVGRAGGSYNSPLHF.